This TCR beta chain was profiled in a study of blood T cell repertoires in COVID-19. In the study overall: Collection of acute and convalescent COVID-19 samples took place in the United States, Italy and Spain. T cells, B-cell-depleted T cells, or PBMCs provided the cDNA or gDNA that served as material.

V gave up 4 bases and J gave up 6 bases, with 16 bases separating them. The CDR3 loop spans 14 amino acids. Germline-derived CDR1 and CDR2 are SGHDT and YYEEEE. Per the original methods: Estimation of nucleated cell counts was performed using reference gene primer amplification. Using immunoSEQ multiplex PCR, the repertoire was profiled, and TCRdb retains in-frame clones only, with some absent. V, J and clone size derive from that table, while D and trimming were established from the DNA sequence. The table shows more than 400,000 clones, with 70% to 90% occurring only once. The chain links TRBV5-6 to TRBJ1-2; D might be TRBD1 (6 bases). Sequencing used peripheral blood. This receptor was taken from a human donor in a cohort sampled during active COVID-19. The CDR3 is CASSPRRGGDGYTF. In DNA, the CDR3 is TGTGCCAGCAGCCCTAGAAGGGGGGGAGATGGCTACACCTTC. Looking up the rest from reference TRBV5-6 and TRBJ1-2 gives the full variable domain: DAGVTQSPTHLIKTRGQQVTLRCSPKSGHDTVSWYQQALGQGPQFIFQYYEEEERQRGNFPDRFSGHQFPNYSSELNVNALLLGDSALYLCASSPRRGGDGYTFGSGTRLTVV.